Shown below are 15 T cell receptor beta chains from a single sample sequenced in a study of T cells after posttransplantation cyclophosphamide. Method: immunoSEQ multiplex PCR; TCRdb's copy keeps in-frame clones and lacks some. This sample carries tens of thousands of clones, about 90% of them seen once, and the ten largest clones take around 3.1%. The material sequenced was PBMCs. Receptors were obtained from a woman between 50 and 59 years old in good health and a related stem cell transplant donor.

The chain couples TRBV4-1 to TRBJ2-7; D may be TRBD1 (5 bases). Trimming took off 1 base at V and 3 bases at J, with 10 bases between the two ends. The CDR3 totals 14 residues. Per the germline V gene, CDR1 is MGHRA and CDR2 is YSYEKL. CDR3 sequence: CASSQGQTYYEQYF. The CDR3 DNA sequence: TGCGCCAGCAGCCAAGGACAGACGTACTACGAGCAGTACTTC.

This chain uses TRBV11-2 with TRBJ1-2, with 9 bases aligning to TRBD1. Unmatched junction bases numbered 10, after V lost 5 bases and J lost 9 bases. The germline gives CDR1 SGHAT, CDR2 FQNNGV. There are 14 residues in the CDR3. The CDR3 loop is CASSDQWDRARYTF. In nucleotides, the CDR3 is TGTGCCAGCAGCGACCAATGGGACAGGGCCCGCTACACCTTC.

The chain joins TRBV19 to TRBJ1-1; no clear D. This CDR3 has 13 residues. From germline, CDR1 is LNHDA and CDR2 SQIVND (reference sequence). Between the trimmed V and J ends, which lost 3 bases and 1 base, there was a span of 6 bases. CDR3 DNA: TGTGCCAGTAGTATCTATGAGAACACTGAAGCTTTCTTT. Translating it yields CASSIYENTEAFF. Drawing the rest from reference TRBV19 and TRBJ1-1, the complete variable domain is DGGITQSPKYLFRKEGQNVTLSCEQNLNHDAMYWYRQDPGQGLRLIYYSQIVNDFQKGDIAEGYSVSREKKESFPLTVTSAQKNPTAFYLCASSIYENTEAFFGQGTRLTVV.

This clone was recorded once. This chain connects TRBV6-5 to TRBJ2-2, with D unclear. V was shortened by 5 bases and J by 3 bases, with 7 bases between the two germline ends. The CDR3 is made up of 13 amino acids. The germline V gene has CDR1 MNHEY and CDR2 SVGAGI. CDR3 residues: CASSPYHTGELFF. DNA of the CDR3: TGTGCCAGCAGTCCCTACCACACCGGGGAGCTGTTTTTT.

The V call is TRBV6-6, the J call TRBJ1-5, with a weak D call TRBD1 (6 bases). The CDR3 is 14 amino acids. In germline, CDR1 is MNHNY, CDR2 SVGAGI (reference sequence). The CDR3 DNA reads as TGTTCACGGGGGGACACCGTTAGCAATCAGCCCCAGCATTTT. Its protein product is CSRGDTVSNQPQHF.

J is TRBJ2-3 and V is TRBV19; D remains ambiguous. The V and J ends lost 5 bases and 6 bases respectively, with 6 bases between them. CDR1 LNHDA and CDR2 SQIVND come from the germline V gene (reference sequence). CDR3 length: 11 amino acids. CDR3 DNA: TGTGCCAGTAGTTACGGGGATACGCAGTATTTT. It encodes CASSYGDTQYF.

This chain joins TRBV10-2 and TRBJ2-7, with 9 bases fitting TRBD1. From germline, CDR1 is WSHSY and CDR2 SAAADI. The CDR3 loop spans 14 amino acids. With 7 bases clipped from V and 4 bases from J, the junction kept 8 bases outside the gene matches. CDR3 protein: CASNQQGARYEQYF. CDR3 DNA sequence: TGCGCCAGCAACCAACAGGGGGCGAGGTACGAGCAGTACTTC.

The V call is TRBV2, the J call TRBJ2-5, with D possibly TRBD1 on 6 matching bases. The CDR3 runs to 10 residues. In germline, CDR1 is SNHLY, CDR2 FYNNEI. The V end lost 4 bases, the J end lost 10 bases, and 7 bases lay between the germline ends. The CDR3 sequence: CASSAGVQYF. The CDR3 DNA is TGTGCCAGCAGTGCAGGGGTCCAGTACTTC.

The chain couples TRBV28 to TRBJ1-5, with a weak D call TRBD1 (5 bases). V was cut by 5 bases and J by 7 bases, with 9 bases left in between. This CDR3 region has 12 residues. CDR1 and CDR2 (germline): MDHEN, SYDVKM. The CDR3 bases are TGTGCCAGCAGTCTCAGGGAACAGCCCCAGCATTTT. This translates into CASSLREQPQHF.

This clone was seen a single time. The DNA of the CDR3 is TGCGCCAGCAGCCAAGACAGGGGGGGTGAAAAACTGTTTTTT. The encoded protein is CASSQDRGGEKLFF. V and J are TRBV5-1 and TRBJ1-4, with 9 bases lining up with TRBD1. This CDR3 spans 14 amino acids. The V gene end was trimmed by 4 bases and the J gene end by 7 bases; junction bases not matched to a gene: 5. From germline, CDR1 is SGHRS and CDR2 YFSETQ.

This sequence joins TRBV30 and TRBJ1-1, with TRBD1 identical over 12 bases. Germline V lookup: CDR1 GTSNPN, CDR2 SVGIG (reference sequence). V trimming: 2 bases; J trimming: 6 bases; junction bases outside the gene matches: 7. The CDR3 length is 15 residues. CDR3 sequence reads: CAWSLTGTGGSEAFF. As DNA, the CDR3 is TGTGCCTGGAGTCTTACCGGGACAGGGGGCTCTGAAGCTTTCTTT.

This clone was seen a single time. The chain carries TRBV5-1 and TRBJ1-1, with TRBD1 matching over 7 bases. V lost 2 bases, J lost 6 bases, and 7 bases stayed unmatched. There are 14 residues in the CDR3. Germline assignment: CDR1 SGHRS and CDR2 YFSETQ. CDR3 nucleotide sequence: TGCGCCAGCAGCTTCGACAGGGCATTCGCTGAAGCTTTCTTT. It translates to CASSFDRAFAEAFF. Using reference TRBV5-1 and TRBJ1-1 for the parts outside the CDR3, the full variable domain is KAGVTQTPRYLIKTRGQQVTLSCSPISGHRSVSWYQQTPGQGLQFLFEYFSETQRNKGNFPGRFSGRQFSNSRSEMNVSTLELGDSALYLCASSFDRAFAEAFFGQGTRLTVV.

V and J are TRBV19 and TRBJ2-7; TRBD1 aligns across 7 bases. From germline, CDR1 is LNHDA and CDR2 SQIVND (reference sequence). There are 13 residues in the CDR3. The V and J ends lost 10 bases and 4 bases, in that order; junction bases with no gene match: 10. The CDR3 loop reads CATSSTGQYEQYF. CDR3 DNA sequence: TGTGCCACTTCGTCGACAGGGCAATACGAGCAGTACTTC.

The chain carries TRBV4-1 and TRBJ1-5, with 7 bases that match TRBD1. The CDR3 length is 15 residues. With V trimmed by 4 bases and J by 5 bases, 8 bases remained unmatched. Germline loops: CDR1 MGHRA, CDR2 YSYEKL. The CDR3 region is CASSPADRSYQPQHF. CDR3 sequence (DNA): TGCGCCAGCAGCCCAGCGGACAGGAGTTATCAGCCCCAGCATTTT.

The CDR3 DNA is TGTGCCAGCAGTCTACAGGTACGTCAGCCCCAGCATTTT. Protein: CASSLQVRQPQHF. The chain has TRBV6-1 and TRBJ1-5; D possibly corresponds to TRBD1 (5 bases). Trimming cost V 5 bases and J 6 bases, with 11 bases left between them. Germline lookup yields CDR1 MNHNS and CDR2 SASEGT. CDR3 size: 13 residues.